Below are 28 T cell receptor beta chains sequenced from a single sample in a study of blood T cell repertoires in COVID-19. Using immunoSEQ multiplex PCR, the repertoire was profiled, and TCRdb retains in-frame clones only, with some absent. In the table there are approximately 300,000 clones, more than 85% of which are singletons. Source material: PBMCs or T cells enriched from blood (not recorded which). The source of these receptors is a woman aged 25 to 39 who had recovered from COVID-19.

This clone was picked up one time. The chain combines TRBV2 with TRBJ2-7; a possible D gene is TRBD2 (5 bases). With 8 bases removed from V and 3 bases from J, the gap between germline ends came to 11 bases. The CDR3 has 12 residues. The germline CDR1 and CDR2 sequences are SNHLY and FYNNEI. The CDR3 nucleotides are TGTGCCAGCGGAACAGACTACTACGAGCAGTACTTC. This gives the protein CASGTDYYEQYF.

The rearrangement joins TRBV11-2 to TRBJ2-1; TRBD1 matches at 8 bases. Trimming took 1 base from V and 7 from J; bases not matched to a gene: 6. The CDR3 runs to 15 residues. Germline values: CDR1 SGHAT, CDR2 FQNNGV. The CDR3, as DNA: TGTGCCAGCAGCTTAGGAGCCAGGGGGCTTAATGAGCAGTTCTTC. Translating gives CASSLGARGLNEQFF.

The V and J genes are TRBV28 and TRBJ1-4, with D possibly being TRBD1 (5 bases). CDR3 length equals 16 residues. Germline assignment: CDR1 MDHEN and CDR2 SYDVKM. V was trimmed by 6 bases and J by 10 bases, leaving 24 bases between them. CDR3 DNA sequence: TGTGCCAGCAGCGCGGGGGAATCGGCAGGGATTGGAAAACTGTTTTTT. This translates into CASSAGESAGIGKLFF. Based on the CDR3 plus reference TRBV28 and TRBJ1-4, the full variable domain is DVKVTQSSRYLVKRTGEKVFLECVQDMDHENMFWYRQDPGLGLRLIYFSYDVKMKEKGDIPEGYSVSREKKERFSLILESASTNQTSMYLCASSAGESAGIGKLFFGSGTQLSVL.

This chain joins TRBV6-5 and TRBJ1-2; TRBD1 aligns across 10 bases. V dropped 4 bases and J dropped 2; count of bases not matched to a gene: 4. The CDR3 totals 15 residues. Germline CDR1 and CDR2: MNHEY and SVGAGI. The DNA for the CDR3 is TGTGCCAGCAGTTCCCGGACAGGGGGGAACTATGGCTACACCTTC. Encoded protein: CASSSRTGGNYGYTF.

J is TRBJ2-1 and V is TRBV30; D is possibly TRBD1 (5 bases). V dropped 2 bases and J dropped 10 bases, with 9 bases sitting between them. The CDR3 sequence is 11 residues long. The V gene's germline CDR1 is GTSNPN and CDR2 SVGIG (reference sequence). CDR3 nucleotide sequence: TGTGCCTGGAGTCTCTACAGGGAGCAGTTCTTC. Amino acid sequence: CAWSLYREQFF.

This chain connects TRBV3-1 (or the pseudogene TRBV3-2) to TRBJ2-1; 10 bases agree with TRBD2. J was trimmed by 9 bases and V by 0 bases; bases with no gene match: 5. The germline V gene encodes CDR1 LGHDT and CDR2 YNNKEL (reference sequence). The length of the CDR3 is 15 residues. The CDR3 spells CASSQDLGLAAEQFF. The CDR3 bases are TGTGCCAGCAGCCAAGATCTTGGACTAGCGGCTGAGCAGTTCTTC.

The CDR3 reads CASSLVQGAFETQYF. The CDR3 DNA is TGTGCCAGCAGCTTAGTTCAGGGGGCCTTTGAGACCCAGTACTTC. This chain uses TRBV7-8 with TRBJ2-5; 8 bases are shared with TRBD1. After removal of 1 base from V and 5 bases from J, the junction contained 6 bases not matched to a gene. Germline lookup yields CDR1 SGHVS and CDR2 FQNEAQ. The CDR3 loop spans 15 amino acids. The whole variable domain, filled in from reference TRBV7-8 and TRBJ2-5, reads GAGVSQSPRYKVAKRGQDVALRCDPISGHVSLFWYQQALGQGPEFLTYFQNEAQLDKSGLPSDRFFAERPEGSVSTLKIQRTQQEDSAVYLCASSLVQGAFETQYFGPGTRLLVL.

The chain links TRBV2 to TRBJ1-2, with unresolved D. The CDR3 extends over 12 amino acids. Germline CDR1 is SNHLY and CDR2 is FYNNEI. Deletions cut 4 bases from V and 3 bases from J, with 6 bases between. CDR3 sequence: CASSVADYGYTF. CDR3 DNA: TGTGCCAGCAGTGTTGCGGACTATGGCTACACCTTC.

The J gene is TRBJ2-5, the V gene TRBV6-5, with D possibly TRBD2 on 5 matching bases. Trimming stripped 7 bases from V and 2 bases from J, with 8 bases between. There are 12 residues in the CDR3. The germline V gene encodes CDR1 MNHEY and CDR2 SVGAGI. CDR3 nucleotides: TGTGCCAGCAAGCGGCCACAAGAGACCCAGTACTTC. This sequence encodes CASKRPQETQYF.

This chain uses TRBV27 with TRBJ2-2, with 12 bases lining up with TRBD2. V shed 4 bases and J 5 bases; nucleotides not matched to a gene: 2. Germline assignment: CDR1 MNHEY and CDR2 SMNVEV (reference sequence). The CDR3 loop spans 15 amino acids. CDR3 loop: CASSSLAGGTGELFF. The CDR3 DNA reads TGTGCCAGCAGTTCCCTAGCGGGAGGGACCGGGGAGCTGTTTTTT.

CDR3 protein: CASSKGRSGGALSKNIQYF. CDR3 sequence (DNA): TGTGCCAGCAGCAAAGGGCGGAGCGGGGGGGCCTTGTCCAAAAACATTCAGTACTTC. This chain links TRBV21-1 with TRBJ2-4; TRBD2 was called by the table and not checked on the DNA. TRBV21-1 is given as a pseudogene. The CDR3 has 19 amino acids.

This chain connects TRBV12-3 or TRBV12-4 to TRBJ2-2; D is unclear. CDR3 length: 13 amino acids. Trimming left V 6 bases short and J 3 bases short, with 8 bases between. DNA for the CDR3: TGTGCCAGCAGCCCCCTGTACACCGGGGAGCTGTTTTTT. It encodes CASSPLYTGELFF.

The chain has TRBV27 and TRBJ2-7; no clear D. The CDR3 consists of 15 residues. Trimming cost V 3 bases and J 0 bases, with 12 bases left between them. Germline-derived CDR1 and CDR2 are MNHEY and SMNVEV (reference sequence). The CDR3 region has the DNA TGTGCCAGCAGTTTGATTGGTTCAGTCTCCTACGAGCAGTACTTC. Protein: CASSLIGSVSYEQYF.

The chain is built from TRBV5-1 and TRBJ2-5; 12 nucleotides match TRBD2. Germline-derived CDR1 and CDR2 are SGHRS and YFSETQ. J was trimmed by 4 bases and V by 2 bases; bases with no gene match: 6. The CDR3 sequence is 16 residues long. The CDR3 DNA sequence: TGCGCCAGCAGCTTTAGGGAACTAGCGGGGGGAGAGACCCAGTACTTC. The encoded protein is CASSFRELAGGETQYF.

The chain has TRBV11-2 and TRBJ2-7; D is unresolved. V lost 1 base, J lost 4 bases, and 8 bases lay in between. CDR3 length: 13 amino acids. The germline CDR1 and CDR2 sequences are SGHAT and FQNNGV. Here the CDR3 DNA reads TGTGCCAGCAGCTTAGTTTCTGTTTACGAGCAGTACTTC. Amino acids: CASSLVSVYEQYF. Using reference TRBV11-2 and TRBJ2-7 for the parts outside the CDR3, the full variable domain is EAGVAQSPRYKIIEKRQSVAFWCNPISGHATLYWYQQILGQGPKLLIQFQNNGVVDDSQLPKDRFSAERLKGVDSTLKIQPAKLEDSAVYLCASSLVSVYEQYFGPGTRLTVT.

Written as DNA, the CDR3 is TGTGCCAGCAGCCAGGGACAGGGCTTTTACAATGAGCAGTTCTTC. Amino acids: CASSQGQGFYNEQFF. The chain uses TRBV7-3 and TRBJ2-1; 9 bases fit TRBD1. CDR1 SGHTA and CDR2 FQGTGA come from the germline V gene. After removal of 5 bases from V and 4 bases from J, the junction contained 6 bases not matched to a gene. The CDR3 runs to 15 residues.

This clone was recorded once. V gene TRBV10-2 combines with J gene TRBJ1-2, with D tentatively TRBD1 (6 bases). Trimming left V 8 bases short and J 5 bases short, with 15 bases between. Per germline, CDR1 WSHSY and CDR2 SAAADI. The CDR3 length is 13 residues. CDR3 bases: TGCGCCAGCTCGGACAGTGGGGAATATGGCTACACCTTC. As protein: CASSDSGEYGYTF.

The genes are TRBV25-1 and TRBJ1-2, with 7 bases matching TRBD1. CDR1 MGHDK and CDR2 SYGVNS come from the germline V gene. The ends lost 4 bases at V and 5 bases at J; junction bases unmatched: 4. CDR3 size: 13 residues. As DNA, the CDR3 is TGTGCCAGCAGTGCGGGACAGCTTTATGGCTACACCTTC. It encodes CASSAGQLYGYTF.

This chain links TRBV3-1 (or the pseudogene TRBV3-2) with TRBJ2-1, with D tentatively TRBD2 (6 bases). Germline assignment: CDR1 LGHDT and CDR2 YNNKEL (reference sequence). V was trimmed by 6 bases and J by 5 bases, leaving 26 bases between them. The CDR3 covers 18 residues. CDR3: CASRRSFWGEDSDNEQFF. CDR3 coding DNA: TGTGCCAGCAGAAGGTCCTTTTGGGGGGAGGATTCAGACAATGAGCAGTTCTTC.

The chain uses TRBV4-1 and TRBJ2-1; D may be TRBD1 (5 bases). Trimming took off 2 bases at V and 8 bases at J, with 10 bases between the two ends. This CDR3 spans 13 amino acids. The germline V gene encodes CDR1 MGHRA and CDR2 YSYEKL. CDR3 sequence (DNA): TGCGCCAGCAGCCAACCGTGGGGCCATGAGCAGTTCTTC. This translates into CASSQPWGHEQFF.

This clone was seen a single time. The rearrangement joins TRBV6-5 to TRBJ1-5; 8 nucleotides match TRBD1. Germline values: CDR1 MNHEY, CDR2 SVGAGI. This CDR3 contains 15 residues. V trimming: 5 bases; J trimming: 2 bases; junction bases outside the gene matches: 5. The CDR3 DNA reads as TGTGCCAGCAGTAGCAGGGGGCTTGGCAATCAGCCCCAGCATTTT. Protein sequence: CASSSRGLGNQPQHF.

The CDR3 protein is CASSLDRMGVQFF. CDR3 sequence (DNA): TGTGCCAGCAGCTTAGACCGCATGGGAGTGCAGTTCTTC. The V and J genes are TRBV7-3 and TRBJ2-1; tentatively, D is TRBD2 (5 bases). The CDR3 totals 13 residues. The ends were cut back, 2 bases at V and 12 bases at J, with 14 bases in the middle. CDR1 and CDR2 from the germline V gene are SGHTA and FQGTGA.

The DNA of the CDR3 is TGTGCCACCAGTGACTCCAATCAGCCCCAGCATTTT. Residues: CATSDSNQPQHF. The gene calls are TRBV24-1 and TRBJ1-5; D not resolved. The germline V gene has CDR1 KGHDR and CDR2 SFDVKD. The CDR3 is 12 amino acids. With 4 bases removed from V and 3 bases from J, the gap between germline ends came to 3 bases.

CDR3 DNA: TGTGCCAGCAGCCAAGATCCAGGGGGCAGGGATGTCACTGAAGCTTTCTTT. Residues: CASSQDPGGRDVTEAFF. V usage is TRBV3-1 (or the pseudogene TRBV3-2) and J usage is TRBJ1-1; 8 bases map to TRBD1. The germline CDR1 and CDR2 sequences are LGHDT and YNNKEL (reference sequence). V lost 0 bases, J lost 4 bases, and 10 bases stayed unmatched. This CDR3 spans 17 amino acids.

V usage is TRBV27 and J usage is TRBJ1-4; 7 positions match TRBD1. V was clipped by 6 bases and J by 3 bases; unmatched bases: 4. Germline values: CDR1 MNHEY, CDR2 SMNVEV (reference sequence). The CDR3 runs to 14 residues. DNA for the CDR3: TGTGCCAGCAGGACCGGGACAGCTAATGAAAAACTGTTTTTT. This translates into CASRTGTANEKLFF.

The CDR3 bases are TGTGCCAGCAGCGCAGGGGGTCGAGGTCGGTATGGCTACACCTTC. Amino acid sequence: CASSAGGRGRYGYTF. This chain uses TRBV5-6 with TRBJ1-2, with 7 positions matching TRBD1. Germline loops: CDR1 SGHDT, CDR2 YYEEEE. V lost 4 bases and J lost 5; bases outside the gene matches: 11. The CDR3 loop spans 15 amino acids.

The chain couples TRBV27 to TRBJ1-5, with D maybe TRBD1 (6 bases). The CDR3 spans 13 residues. CDR1 and CDR2 from the germline V gene are MNHEY and SMNVEV (reference sequence). Trimming took off 4 bases at V and 3 bases at J, with 7 bases between the two ends. As DNA, the CDR3 is TGTGCCAGCAGTTGGACAGACAATCAGCCCCAGCATTTT. It encodes CASSWTDNQPQHF.

The chain joins TRBV5-1 to TRBJ2-1; 11 positions match TRBD2. Germline values: CDR1 SGHRS, CDR2 YFSETQ. V lost 1 base and J lost 0; bases outside the gene matches: 6. The length of the CDR3 is 18 residues. CDR3 region: CASSLRTSGRLSYNEQFF. DNA of the CDR3: TGCGCCAGCAGCTTGCGTACTAGCGGGAGACTCTCCTACAATGAGCAGTTCTTC.